These 18 T cell receptor beta chains came from one sample sequenced in a study of T cell repertoires in cytomegalovirus infection. From the reads, TCRdb called clonotypes with MiXCR, one entry per CDR3 protein. The sample lists some 220,000 distinct CDR3 sequences; approximately 7% were seen once. Input material: PBMCs. These receptors were collected from a human donor in good health (CMV status not recorded). Some clones in this sample may be carry-over from other donors' samples.

In its sample, this clonotype was seen many times. The V and J genes are TRBV7-2 and TRBJ1-6, with D uncertain. CDR1 is SGHTA, CDR2 FQGNSA, per germline. With 7 bases removed from V and 7 bases from J, the gap between germline ends came to 17 bases. The CDR3 is made up of 15 amino acids. The CDR3 DNA follows: TGTGCCAGCACGCTGACACACTCAGAAAATTCACCCCTCCACTTT. Amino acid sequence: CASTLTHSENSPLHF.

Concerning this clonotype: Its ends do not fully match the called genes, so a read error is possible. The genes are TRBV5-6 and TRBJ2-7; D gene uncertain. The CDR3 has 14 amino acids. Germline V gene lookup returns CDR1 SGHDT and CDR2 YYEEEE. The CDR3 DNA reads TGTGCCAGCGGCTTGATCGCAGCTACCTATGAGCAGTACTTC. It yields the protein CASGLIAATYEQYF.

This clonotype has just a few counts. J is TRBJ2-1 and V is TRBV25-1; no reliable D call. Germline CDR1 reads MGHDK; CDR2 reads SYGVNS. This CDR3 has 16 residues. The germline V and J ends were trimmed by 4 bases and 4 bases, with 17 bases remaining between them. CDR3 in DNA: TGTGCCAGCAGTGGTTTAGCTGCCCTCAGGTACAATGAGCAGTTCTTC. Translating it yields CASSGLAALRYNEQFF.

This clonotype was counted ten times or more. The rearrangement joins TRBV7-2 to TRBJ1-1; the D gene is possibly TRBD1 (5 bases). Germline lookup yields CDR1 SGHTA and CDR2 FQGNSA. The CDR3 extends over 15 amino acids. Trimming cost V 5 bases and J 1 base, with 14 bases left between them. The CDR3: CASSRPGGGNTEAFF. CDR3 bases: TGTGCCAGCAGCCGCCCGGGGGGTGGGAACACTGAAGCTTTCTTT.

This chain joins TRBV11-2 and TRBJ1-2; 9 nucleotides line up with TRBD1. The germline CDR1 and CDR2 sequences are SGHAT and FQNNGV. V lost 8 bases and J lost 4; bases outside the gene matches: 14. This CDR3 contains 16 residues. CDR3 region: CASSHRSGTGFYGYTF. In DNA, the CDR3 is TGTGCCAGCTCACACAGATCCGGGACAGGGTTCTATGGCTACACCTTC.

This clonotype was recorded many times. The chain links TRBV7-2 to TRBJ2-7; 9 bases match TRBD2. Germline-derived CDR1 and CDR2 are SGHTA and FQGNSA. The CDR3 loop spans 17 amino acids. V gave up 1 base and J gave up 6 bases; unmatched junction bases: 13. CDR3 sequence (DNA): TGTGCCAGCAGCTTAGACTTTGCGGGGGGGGACTCGGGCGAGCAGTACTTC. Translation: CASSLDFAGGDSGEQYF.

At least ten counts were recorded for this clonotype. V gene TRBV6-2 or TRBV6-3 combines with J gene TRBJ1-1; weak D call: TRBD1 (5 bases). Trimming stripped 2 bases from V and 5 bases from J, with 9 bases between. Germline V gene lookup returns CDR1 MNHEY and CDR2 SVGEGT. The CDR3 has 13 residues. The CDR3 DNA follows: TGTGCCAGCAGTTACGGGGGAAATACTGAAGCTTTCTTT. It translates to CASSYGGNTEAFF.

In its sample, this clonotype was seen many times. This sequence joins TRBV5-1 and TRBJ1-1, with a weak D call TRBD1 (5 bases). CDR1 SGHRS and CDR2 YFSETQ come from the germline V gene. This CDR3 region has 15 residues. Trimming removed 4 bases at V and 0 bases at J, with 13 bases between. The CDR3 coding sequence is TGCGCCAGCAGCCCCCAAATGGGGGTGAACACTGAAGCTTTCTTT. Translation: CASSPQMGVNTEAFF.

This clonotype has at least ten counts. V usage is TRBV28 and J usage is TRBJ1-2, with D maybe TRBD1 (5 bases). The length of the CDR3 is 14 residues. From germline, CDR1 is MDHEN and CDR2 SYDVKM. Trimming took 5 bases from V and 8 from J, leaving 18 bases between them. Written as DNA, the CDR3 is TGTGCCAGCAGTATTAAAACAGGCATTAAGGGCTACACCTTC. Protein sequence: CASSIKTGIKGYTF.

This clonotype was seen a handful of times. The chain is built from TRBV4-3 and TRBJ1-1; D is unresolved. The CDR3 is 14 residues long. Germline lookup yields CDR1 LGHNA and CDR2 YSLEER. The V gene lost 3 bases and the J gene lost 0 bases, with 8 bases spanning the gap. This CDR3 reads CASSHNVMNTEAFF. CDR3 DNA: TGCGCCAGCAGCCATAATGTTATGAACACTGAAGCTTTCTTT.

Ten or more counts support this clonotype. The chain uses TRBV7-9 and TRBJ1-1; a possible D gene is TRBD1 (5 bases). Trimming took 5 bases from V and 5 from J, leaving 12 bases between them. The CDR3 runs 13 residues. Germline CDR1 is SEHNR and CDR2 is FQNEAQ (reference sequence). This CDR3 reads CASSDHGGTEAFF. DNA for the CDR3: TGTGCCAGCAGCGACCACGGGGGGACTGAAGCTTTCTTT.

Many counts were recorded for this clonotype. V usage is TRBV5-5 and J usage is TRBJ2-1; D not certain. V dropped 0 bases and J dropped 4 bases, with 5 bases sitting between them. The germline gives CDR1 SGHKS, CDR2 YYEKEE (reference sequence). The CDR3 sequence is 13 residues long. The CDR3 is CASSLGDYNEQFF. The CDR3 DNA is TGTGCCAGCAGCTTGGGGGATTACAATGAGCAGTTCTTC.

This clonotype was counted ten times or more. The rearrangement uses TRBV7-2 and TRBJ2-2; D might be TRBD1 (6 bases). Germline CDR1 reads SGHTA; CDR2 reads FQGNSA. V was shortened by 5 bases and J by 0 bases, with 10 bases between the two germline ends. The CDR3 is 15 residues long. CDR3 region: CASSLRQANTGELFF. The CDR3 DNA reads TGTGCCAGCAGCCTACGACAGGCGAACACCGGGGAGCTGTTTTTT.

This clonotype was seen ten or more times. The chain has TRBV19 and TRBJ1-1; 11 bases agree with TRBD1. V lost 5 bases to trimming and J lost 2 bases; unmatched junction nucleotides: 4. CDR3 size: 15 residues. Per germline, CDR1 LNHDA and CDR2 SQIVND (reference sequence). For the CDR3, the DNA is TGTGCCAGTAGTTGGACAGGGGGCGGCAACACTGAAGCTTTCTTT. Its protein product is CASSWTGGGNTEAFF.

The sample holds many counts of this clonotype. The chain is built from TRBV6-6 and TRBJ2-3; 8 positions match TRBD2. Germline-derived CDR1 and CDR2 are MNHNY and SVGAGI (reference sequence). V trimming: 7 bases; J trimming: 3 bases; junction bases outside the gene matches: 3. This CDR3 contains 13 residues. CDR3 sequence reads: CASIPSGTDTQYF. CDR3 coding DNA: TGTGCCAGCATCCCTAGCGGGACAGATACGCAGTATTTT.

CDR3 bases: TGCAGTGCTAGGAGAGGGCCTCTAGCGGGGGGGGCAGATACGCAGTATTTT. Amino acid sequence: CSARRGPLAGGADTQYF. V gene TRBV20-1 combines with J gene TRBJ2-3; 12 nucleotides agree with TRBD2. CDR1 and CDR2 from the germline V gene are DFQATT and SNEGSKA (reference sequence). J lost 4 bases, V lost 3 bases, and 11 bases had no gene match. The CDR3 has 17 amino acids.

This clonotype was counted a few times. The chain couples TRBV12-3 or TRBV12-4 to TRBJ1-2, with D perhaps matching TRBD1 (6 bases). Between the trimmed V and J ends, which lost 9 bases and 6 bases, there was a span of 14 bases. CDR3 length: 12 amino acids. CDR3 amino acids: CASEGGQNGYTF. CDR3 nucleotides: TGTGCCAGTGAGGGGGGTCAGAATGGCTACACCTTC.

This clonotype was seen a handful of times. This chain joins TRBV7-9 and TRBJ2-7; weak D call: TRBD1 (6 bases). This CDR3 has 16 residues. V was clipped by 5 bases and J by 2 bases, with 19 bases between them. Germline V gene lookup returns CDR1 SEHNR and CDR2 FQNEAQ (reference sequence). The CDR3 DNA follows: TGTGCCAGCAGCCCAACCCCCAGGACAGAAACCTACGAGCAGTACTTC. Translated: CASSPTPRTETYEQYF.